This is a list of T cell receptor beta chains from one sample in a study of shared clonotypes between healthy human individuals. Clones were read by immunoSEQ multiplex PCR, and TCRdb kept only the in-frame ones, dropping some. The table has over 800,000 clones, 92% seen once. Sequencing input: naive CD8+ T cells sorted from blood. These receptors originate from a man aged 30 to 45 in good health. The CDR3 runs from the conserved cysteine through the conserved F or W. The D gene is left open where the match is weak. Clone sizes are given selectively: once, few, many, or a class where the clone is expanded.

>-|-|TRBJ2-3|TRBV10-2
CASARGEASTDTQYF
TGCGCCAGCGCCCGCGGGGAGGCTAGCACAGATACGCAGTATTTT
>-|TRBD2|TRBJ2-2|TRBV14
CASSPTTGTRVGIF
TGTGCCAGCAGCCCCACTACGGGGACTAGGGTGGGGATTTTT
>-|-|TRBJ2-7|TRBV27
CASSFSYSYEQYF
TGTGCCAGCAGTTTTAGCTATTCCTACGAGCAGTACTTC
>-|-|TRBJ1-3|TRBV4-3
CASSQQTGLGNTIYF
TGCGCCAGCAGCCAGCAAACAGGGCTTGGAAACACCATATATTTT
>-|-|TRBJ2-7|TRBV7-9
CAGAGSGAHEQYF
TGTGCCGGTGCGGGGAGTGGGGCCCACGAGCAGTACTTC
>-|-|TRBJ2-3|TRBV28
CASNFGWESTDTQYF
TGTGCCAGCAACTTCGGGTGGGAAAGCACAGATACGCAGTATTTT
>-|-|TRBJ2-1|TRBV6-4
CASSDSTAGPSYNEQFF
TGTGCCAGCAGTGACTCGACGGCGGGACCCTCCTACAATGAGCAGTTCTTC
>-|TRBD1|TRBJ1-5|TRBV27
CASRPRTGHPSSNQPQHF
TGTGCCAGCAGGCCACGGACAGGACATCCCTCCAGCAATCAGCCCCAGCATTTT
>-|TRBD1|TRBJ1-2|TRBV7-9
CASSFTGGADGYTF
TGTGCCAGCAGCTTCACAGGGGGCGCGGATGGCTACACCTTC
>-|TRBD2|TRBJ2-7|TRBV7-2
CASSPRLAGGYSYEQYF
TGTGCCAGCAGCCCAAGACTAGCGGGAGGATACTCCTACGAGCAGTACTTC
>-|-|TRBJ2-7|TRBV19
CASSIGGGPFYEQYF
TGTGCCAGTAGTATTGGTGGCGGGCCGTTCTACGAGCAGTACTTC
>-|-|TRBJ1-1|TRBV13
CASSFAGHTEAFF
TGTGCCAGCAGCTTCGCAGGGCACACTGAAGCTTTCTTT
>-|-|TRBJ1-1|TRBV28
CASSFWTANTEAFF
TGTGCCAGCAGTTTCTGGACAGCGAACACTGAAGCTTTCTTT
>-|-|TRBJ2-4|TRBV13
CASSPEGVLAKNIQYF
TGTGCCAGCAGCCCGGAGGGGGTCTTAGCCAAAAACATTCAGTACTTC
>-|-|TRBJ1-5|TRBV27
CASSLGGGRSQHF
TGTGCCAGCAGTTTAGGGGGTGGGAGGTCCCAGCATTTT
>-|TRBD1|TRBJ1-5|TRBV6-6
CASSYTGVYSNQPQHF
TGTGCCAGCAGTTACACAGGGGTGTATAGCAATCAGCCCCAGCATTTT
>-|TRBD1|TRBJ2-3|TRBV4-3
CASSQDLSGTGGTDTQYF
TGCGCCAGCAGCCAAGATCTGTCGGGGACAGGAGGCACAGATACGCAGTATTTT
>-|-|TRBJ2-7|TRBV25-1
CASSAWAFSYEQYF
TGTGCCAGCAGTGCTTGGGCGTTCTCCTACGAGCAGTACTTC
>once|-|TRBJ1-1|TRBV2
CASSDGFSEAFF
TGTGCCAGCTCGGATGGCTTCTCTGAAGCTTTCTTT
>few|-|TRBJ2-7|TRBV11-2
CASSRYYEQYF
TGTGCCAGCAGCCGCTACTACGAGCAGTACTTC
>-|TRBD2|TRBJ2-1|TRBV18
CASSSGLAANEQFF
TGTGCCAGCTCATCGGGACTAGCAGCCAATGAGCAGTTCTTC
>once|TRBD1|TRBJ1-1|TRBV28
CASRYQGVNTEAFF
TGTGCCAGCAGGTATCAGGGGGTGAACACTGAAGCTTTCTTT
>-|-|TRBJ2-3|TRBV11-2
CASSIGPLADTQYF
TGTGCCAGCAGCATAGGACCGCTTGCAGATACGCAGTATTTT
>once|-|TRBJ1-5|TRBV19
CASNTDKYGNQPQHF
TGTGCCAGTAACACGGACAAATACGGCAATCAGCCCCAGCATTTT
>-|-|TRBJ2-7|TRBV15
CATSRDLGSSYEQYF
TGTGCCACCAGCAGAGATCTCGGCAGCTCCTACGAGCAGTACTTC
>once|-|TRBJ2-3|TRBV9
CASSVEAAATDTQYF
TGTGCCAGCAGCGTAGAGGCGGCAGCCACAGATACGCAGTATTTT
>-|TRBD1|TRBJ1-4|TRBV9
CASSRIEGAGEKLFF
TGTGCCAGCAGCCGCATTGAGGGGGCAGGTGAAAAACTGTTTTTT
>-|TRBD2|TRBJ2-5|TRBV7-6
CASSLTLTSGRVEGETQYF
TGTGCCAGCAGCTTAACCCTGACTAGCGGGAGGGTGGAGGGAGAGACCCAGTACTTC
>-|-|TRBJ2-1|TRBV27
CASSPGGVEGATNEQFF
TGTGCCAGCAGCCCCGGTGGGGTGGAGGGGGCTACCAATGAGCAGTTCTTC
>-|-|TRBJ2-2|TRBV6-4
CASSVDPYTGELFF
TGTGCCAGCAGTGTTGACCCATACACCGGGGAGCTGTTTTTT
>-|-|TRBJ2-7|TRBV6-5
CASSPGGDEQYF
TGTGCCAGCAGCCCGGGCGGGGACGAGCAGTACTTC
>-|TRBD2|TRBJ2-1|TRBV27
CASSSRPGGNEQFF
TGTGCCAGCAGTTCCCGTCCGGGGGGCAATGAGCAGTTCTTC
>-|-|TRBJ2-7|TRBV7-9
CASSHPGAQPYEQYF
TGTGCCAGCAGCCACCCTGGGGCTCAACCCTACGAGCAGTACTTC
>-|-|TRBJ1-2|TRBV6-5
CASSYSSGRSYGYTF
TGTGCCAGCAGTTACTCGAGCGGGAGGAGCTATGGCTACACCTTC
>-|-|TRBJ2-4|TRBV9
CASSAQGGGNIQYF
TGTGCCAGCAGCGCACAGGGGGGAGGGAACATTCAGTACTTC
>-|-|TRBJ2-7|TRBV29-1
CSVAGVGSYEQYF
TGCAGCGTTGCGGGGGTCGGCTCCTACGAGCAGTACTTC
>-|-|TRBJ1-1|TRBV28
CASISRAWNTEAFF
TGTGCCAGCATCTCGAGGGCGTGGAACACTGAAGCTTTCTTT
>once|-|TRBJ2-1|TRBV7-9
CASSLMGNNEQFF
TGTGCCAGCAGCTTAATGGGGAACAATGAGCAGTTCTTC
>-|-|TRBJ2-3|TRBV27
CASSLSPAPSTDTQYF
TGTGCCAGCAGTTTATCCCCGGCCCCAAGCACAGATACGCAGTATTTT
>-|TRBD1|TRBJ1-4|TRBV29-1
CSADRVTNEKLFF
TGCAGCGCCGACAGGGTAACTAATGAAAAACTGTTTTTT
>-|-|TRBJ1-3|TRBV5-8
CASSLEREVSGNTIYF
TGTGCCAGCAGCTTGGAACGAGAAGTCTCTGGAAACACCATATATTTT
>-|TRBD1|TRBJ2-7|TRBV4-3
CASSHEIGTGSYEQYF
TGCGCCAGCAGCCATGAAATCGGGACAGGGAGTTACGAGCAGTACTTC
>-|-|TRBJ2-7|TRBV28
CASRGLGALVQYF
TGTGCCAGCAGGGGGTTAGGGGCCCTAGTGCAGTACTTC
>-|TRBD2|TRBJ2-1|TRBV9
CASSLRLAAERMGEQFF
TGTGCCAGCAGCCTCCGGCTAGCGGCAGAGAGGATGGGTGAGCAGTTCTTC
>-|TRBD1|TRBJ2-7|TRBV29-1
CSVEGTTGNEQYF
TGCAGCGTTGAAGGTACGACAGGGAACGAGCAGTACTTC
>-|-|TRBJ2-2|TRBV30
CAWMGTTGELFF
TGTGCCTGGATGGGGACGACCGGGGAGCTGTTTTTT
>-|-|TRBJ2-7|TRBV15
CATSVTTHSSYEQYF
TGTGCCACCAGCGTTACAACCCATAGCTCCTACGAGCAGTACTTC
>few|TRBD1|TRBJ2-1|TRBV11-3
CASSWTGSEQFF
TGTGCCAGCAGCTGGACAGGGAGTGAGCAGTTCTTC
>-|TRBD1|TRBJ2-7|TRBV9
CASGRGGQGYEQYF
TGTGCCAGCGGAAGAGGGGGACAGGGTTACGAGCAGTACTTC